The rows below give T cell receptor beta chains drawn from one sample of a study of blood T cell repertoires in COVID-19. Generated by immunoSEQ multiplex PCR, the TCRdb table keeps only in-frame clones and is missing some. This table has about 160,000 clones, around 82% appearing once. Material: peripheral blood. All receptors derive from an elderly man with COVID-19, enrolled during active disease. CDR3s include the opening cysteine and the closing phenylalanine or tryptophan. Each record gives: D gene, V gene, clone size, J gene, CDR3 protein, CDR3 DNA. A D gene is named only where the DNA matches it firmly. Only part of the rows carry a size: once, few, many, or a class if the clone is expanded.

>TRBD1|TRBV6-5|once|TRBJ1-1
CASSYRGRSTEAFF
TGTGCCAGCAGTTACAGGGGGCGGAGCACTGAAGCTTTCTTT
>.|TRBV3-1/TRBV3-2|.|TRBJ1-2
CASSQDSAGDNGYTF
TGTGCCAGCAGCCAAGATTCGGCAGGGGATAATGGCTACACCTTC
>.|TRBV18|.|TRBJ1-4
CASSPQGKDSTNEKLFF
TGTGCCAGCTCACCACAGGGGAAAGACTCAACTAATGAAAAACTGTTTTTT
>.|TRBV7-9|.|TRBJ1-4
CASSREGGSEKLFF
TGTGCCAGCAGCCGGGAGGGGGGGTCGGAAAAACTGTTTTTT
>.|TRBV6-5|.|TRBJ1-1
CASSQVHMTEAFF
TGTGCCAGCAGCCAAGTCCACATGACTGAAGCTTTCTTT
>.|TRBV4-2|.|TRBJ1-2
CASSQDPAGGSGYTF
TGTGCCAGCAGCCAAGATCCCGCAGGTGGCTCAGGCTACACCTTC
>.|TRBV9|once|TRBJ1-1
CASSERGGTEAFF
TGTGCCAGCAGCGAAAGGGGGGGAACTGAAGCTTTCTTT
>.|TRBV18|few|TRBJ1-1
CASSPPEGGTEAFF
TGTGCCAGCTCACCACCGGAAGGGGGCACTGAAGCTTTCTTT
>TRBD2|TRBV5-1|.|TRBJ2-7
CASSLRGDYYEQYF
TGCGCCAGCAGCTTACGCGGGGACTACTACGAGCAGTACTTC
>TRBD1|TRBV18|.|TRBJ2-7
CASSPPGTGGYEQYF
TGTGCCAGCTCACCACCCGGGACAGGGGGCTACGAGCAGTACTTC
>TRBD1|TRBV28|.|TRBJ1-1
CASSFRGRTEAFF
TGTGCCAGCAGTTTTAGGGGGCGGACTGAAGCTTTCTTT
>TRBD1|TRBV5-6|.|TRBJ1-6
CASSLGQGSSYNSPLHF
TGTGCCAGCAGCTTAGGACAGGGAAGCTCCTATAATTCACCCCTCCACTTT
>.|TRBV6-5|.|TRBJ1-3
CASSTGLRNTIYF
TGTGCCAGCAGTACAGGGCTTAGGAACACCATATATTTT
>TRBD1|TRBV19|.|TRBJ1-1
CASSLTGGPLDTEAFF
TGTGCCAGTAGTTTGACAGGGGGCCCTTTGGACACTGAAGCTTTCTTT
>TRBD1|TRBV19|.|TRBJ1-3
CASSIRRTGQGGNTIYF
TGTGCCAGTAGTATTCGCCGGACAGGGCAGGGAGGAAACACCATATATTTT
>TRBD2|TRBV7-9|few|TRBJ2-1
CASSLGPSGRAEQFF
TGTGCCAGCAGCTTAGGGCCTAGCGGTCGGGCCGAGCAGTTCTTC
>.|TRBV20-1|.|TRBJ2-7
CSARRQDEQYF
TGCAGTGCTAGACGACAGGACGAGCAGTACTTC
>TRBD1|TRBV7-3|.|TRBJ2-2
CASSLTRPGTGNTGELFF
TGTGCCAGCAGCTTAACACGCCCCGGGACAGGGAACACCGGGGAGCTGTTTTTT
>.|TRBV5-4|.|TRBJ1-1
CASSLPGMNTEAFF
TGTGCCAGCAGCTTACCAGGGATGAACACTGAAGCTTTCTTT
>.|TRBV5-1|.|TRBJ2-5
CASSLAQGEQTQYF
TGCGCCAGCAGCTTGGCGCAGGGTGAACAGACCCAGTACTTC
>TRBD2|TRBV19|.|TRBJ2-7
CASSTVAGGYEQYF
TGTGCCAGTAGTACGGTAGCGGGGGGTTACGAGCAGTACTTC
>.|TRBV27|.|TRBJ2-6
CASSPGTSPNVLTF
TGTGCCAGCAGCCCCGGGACATCCCCTAACGTCCTGACTTTC
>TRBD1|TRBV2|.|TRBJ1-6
CASSWTGLNSPLHF
TGTGCCAGCAGCTGGACAGGGCTGAATTCACCCCTCCACTTT
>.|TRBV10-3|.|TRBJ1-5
CAISSGLSNQPQHF
TGTGCCATCAGCTCAGGGCTTAGCAATCAGCCCCAGCATTTT
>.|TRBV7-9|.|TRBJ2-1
CASSRTGEGRDEQFF
TGTGCCAGCAGCCGGACGGGTGAGGGTCGCGATGAGCAGTTCTTC
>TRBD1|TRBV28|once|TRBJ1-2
CASSPVLRTGVGGYTF
TGTGCCAGCAGTCCGGTTCTCCGGACAGGAGTCGGTGGCTACACCTTC
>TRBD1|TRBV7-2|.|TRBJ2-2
CASSLTDRGQNTGELFF
TGTGCCAGCAGCTTAACAGACAGGGGGCAGAACACCGGGGAGCTGTTTTTT
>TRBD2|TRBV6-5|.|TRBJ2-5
CASITSGSQETQYF
TGTGCCAGCATTACTAGCGGGAGTCAAGAGACCCAGTACTTC
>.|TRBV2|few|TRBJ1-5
CASSVDRLGERF
TGTGCCAGCAGCGTGGACCGACTTGGGGAGCGGTTT
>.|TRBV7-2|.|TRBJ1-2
CASSSGGGYGYTF
TGTGCCAGCAGTTCCGGGGGGGGCTATGGCTACACCTTC
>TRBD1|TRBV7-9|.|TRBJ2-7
CASSVLGTGGIEQYF
TGTGCCAGCAGCGTCCTTGGGACAGGGGGTATCGAGCAGTACTTC
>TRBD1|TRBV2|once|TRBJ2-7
CASSEAMRQGAQYF
TGTGCCAGCAGTGAAGCGATGAGACAGGGGGCTCAGTACTTC
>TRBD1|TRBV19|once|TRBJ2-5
CASSTGTGVWTQYF
TGTGCCAGTAGTACCGGGACAGGGGTATGGACCCAGTACTTC
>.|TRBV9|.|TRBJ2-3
CASSALAADTQYF
TGTGCCAGCAGCGCCCTGGCGGCAGATACGCAGTATTTT
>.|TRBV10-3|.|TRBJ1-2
CAISEAGEFSYGYTF
TGTGCCATCAGTGAAGCAGGGGAGTTTAGCTATGGCTACACCTTC
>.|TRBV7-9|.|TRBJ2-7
CASSPRQVVYEQYF
TGTGCCAGCAGCCCCAGACAGGTGGTCTACGAGCAGTACTTC
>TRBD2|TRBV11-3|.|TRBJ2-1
CASGAGAGNNEQFF
TGTGCCAGCGGAGCGGGGGCCGGAAATAATGAGCAGTTCTTC
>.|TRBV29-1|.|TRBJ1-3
CSASQRFSGNTIYF
TGCAGCGCATCACAGAGATTCTCTGGAAACACCATATATTTT
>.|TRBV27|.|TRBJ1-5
CASSLSSVRGRGSNQPQHF
TGTGCCAGCAGCCTAAGTTCTGTTAGAGGGAGGGGAAGCAATCAGCCCCAGCATTTT
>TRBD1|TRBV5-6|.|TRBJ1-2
CASSLGQGAGGYTF
TGTGCCAGCAGCTTGGGACAGGGGGCTGGGGGCTACACCTTC